The rows below give T cell receptor beta chains drawn from one sample of a study of cytomegalovirus exposure and HLA in healthy donors. Profiling relied on immunoSEQ multiplex PCR, and the TCRdb table lists in-frame clones only, not all of them. The table has approximately 300,000 clones, roughly 85% seen once. Sequencing was carried out using PBMCs. The origin of the receptors is a woman younger than 35 in good health and CMV-seronegative. CDR3s include the opening cysteine and the closing phenylalanine or tryptophan. Fields, in order: D gene, V gene, J gene, clone size, CDR3 DNA, CDR3 protein. A D gene is named only where the DNA matches it firmly. Rows may omit the clone size; those that give it use once, few, many or a size class.

d_gene: TRBD1
v_gene: TRBV6-5
j_gene: TRBJ1-2
abundance: -
CDR3nt: TGTGCCAGCAATGCAGGGGGAGATAACTATGGCTACACCTTC
CDR3aa: CASNAGGDNYGYTF

d_gene: -
v_gene: TRBV5-1
j_gene: TRBJ2-2
abundance: -
CDR3nt: TGCGCCAGCAGCGTTCCCAGGGGAGACACCGGGGAGCTGTTTTTT
CDR3aa: CASSVPRGDTGELFF

d_gene: TRBD2
v_gene: TRBV4-1
j_gene: TRBJ2-7
abundance: few
CDR3nt: TGCGCCAGCAGCCCTGGACTAGTTAACGAGCAGTACTTC
CDR3aa: CASSPGLVNEQYF

d_gene: -
v_gene: TRBV6-5
j_gene: TRBJ1-5
abundance: -
CDR3nt: TGTGCCAGCAGTACCTATAGCAATCAGCCCCAGCATTTT
CDR3aa: CASSTYSNQPQHF

d_gene: -
v_gene: TRBV7-2
j_gene: TRBJ2-5
abundance: -
CDR3nt: TGTGCCAGCAGCTTACACGGGAGTCGGGAGACCCAGTACTTC
CDR3aa: CASSLHGSRETQYF

d_gene: -
v_gene: TRBV6-5
j_gene: TRBJ1-1
abundance: few
CDR3nt: TGTGCCAGCAGCATAGGGGGCACTGAAGCTTTCTTT
CDR3aa: CASSIGGTEAFF

d_gene: -
v_gene: TRBV19
j_gene: TRBJ1-5
abundance: few
CDR3nt: TGTGCCAGTAGTCAACAGGGTCCAGGTCAGCCCCAGCATTTT
CDR3aa: CASSQQGPGQPQHF

d_gene: -
v_gene: TRBV29-1
j_gene: TRBJ2-2
abundance: -
CDR3nt: TGCAGCGCCGCCCAGGGGTGGGACACCGGGGAGCTGTTTTTT
CDR3aa: CSAAQGWDTGELFF

d_gene: -
v_gene: TRBV19
j_gene: TRBJ2-1
abundance: -
CDR3nt: TGTGCCAGTAGTATGGAGGGCTCCCCACGTGTTAATGAGCAGTTCTTC
CDR3aa: CASSMEGSPRVNEQFF

d_gene: TRBD2
v_gene: TRBV6-5
j_gene: TRBJ2-1
abundance: -
CDR3nt: TGTGCCAGCAGTTACAGCGGGGGATACAATGAGCAGTTCTTC
CDR3aa: CASSYSGGYNEQFF

d_gene: -
v_gene: TRBV7-9
j_gene: TRBJ2-3
abundance: -
CDR3nt: TGTGCCAGCAGCTTCGTTGGCCTAGCCCCAGATACGCAGTATTTT
CDR3aa: CASSFVGLAPDTQYF

d_gene: TRBD2
v_gene: TRBV5-1
j_gene: TRBJ2-1
abundance: -
CDR3nt: TGCGCCAGCAGCTTGGCCATGACTAGCGTCTACAATGAGCAGTTCTTC
CDR3aa: CASSLAMTSVYNEQFF

d_gene: TRBD1
v_gene: TRBV28
j_gene: TRBJ1-5
abundance: -
CDR3nt: TGTGCCAGCAGTTCAGGGGGCTTTAGCAATCAGCCCCAGCATTTT
CDR3aa: CASSSGGFSNQPQHF

d_gene: TRBD2
v_gene: TRBV29-1
j_gene: TRBJ2-1
abundance: -
CDR3nt: TGCAGCGTTGAGAATCTAGCGGGAGGGCCAAGGGGCGACAATGAGCAGTTCTTC
CDR3aa: CSVENLAGGPRGDNEQFF

d_gene: -
v_gene: TRBV11-1
j_gene: TRBJ2-7
abundance: -
CDR3nt: TGTGCCAGCAGCTTAGATCCCGCGGGCCCCTCCTACGAGCAGTACTTC
CDR3aa: CASSLDPAGPSYEQYF

d_gene: -
v_gene: TRBV5-1
j_gene: TRBJ1-2
abundance: -
CDR3nt: TGCGCCAGCAGCTCTGAAGCGGGCTATGGCTACACCTTC
CDR3aa: CASSSEAGYGYTF

d_gene: TRBD1
v_gene: TRBV10-2
j_gene: TRBJ2-7
abundance: -
CDR3nt: TGCGCCAGCAACAGACAGGGCCCTACTCGGGACGAGCAGTACTTC
CDR3aa: CASNRQGPTRDEQYF

d_gene: TRBD1
v_gene: TRBV5-1
j_gene: TRBJ1-1
abundance: -
CDR3nt: TGCGCCAGCAGCTGGGACAGGGGGCAGATGAACACTGAAGCTTTCTTT
CDR3aa: CASSWDRGQMNTEAFF

d_gene: -
v_gene: TRBV30
j_gene: TRBJ1-3
abundance: -
CDR3nt: TGTGCCTGGAGTGTTCTTGACACCATATATTTT
CDR3aa: CAWSVLDTIYF

d_gene: TRBD1
v_gene: TRBV18
j_gene: TRBJ1-1
abundance: -
CDR3nt: TGTGCCAGCTCACCACTAGGACAGGGGTCCACTGAAGCTTTCTTT
CDR3aa: CASSPLGQGSTEAFF

d_gene: TRBD2
v_gene: TRBV4-3
j_gene: TRBJ2-7
abundance: -
CDR3nt: TGCGCCAGCAGCCCAGGGACTAGCGGGAGCACCTACGAGCAGTACTTC
CDR3aa: CASSPGTSGSTYEQYF

d_gene: -
v_gene: TRBV2
j_gene: TRBJ2-3
abundance: -
CDR3nt: TGTGCCAGCAGTTTTTGGGGGGCAGATACGCAGTATTTT
CDR3aa: CASSFWGADTQYF

d_gene: TRBD1
v_gene: TRBV29-1
j_gene: TRBJ1-1
abundance: -
CDR3nt: TGCAGCGGCGGACAGGGGATGAACACTGAAGCTTTCTTT
CDR3aa: CSGGQGMNTEAFF

d_gene: TRBD2
v_gene: TRBV19
j_gene: TRBJ2-3
abundance: -
CDR3nt: TGTGCCAGTAGTATCTCAGCGGGAGGTCCAGATACGCAGTATTTT
CDR3aa: CASSISAGGPDTQYF

d_gene: -
v_gene: TRBV9
j_gene: TRBJ1-2
abundance: -
CDR3nt: TGTGCCAGCAGCCCCGCCGGGGTTAACTATGGCTACACCTTC
CDR3aa: CASSPAGVNYGYTF

d_gene: TRBD2
v_gene: TRBV7-2
j_gene: TRBJ2-1
abundance: once
CDR3nt: TGTGCCAGCAGCTTAGTCCCTAGCGGGAGCTACAATGAGCAGTTCTTC
CDR3aa: CASSLVPSGSYNEQFF

d_gene: -
v_gene: TRBV11-2
j_gene: TRBJ1-2
abundance: -
CDR3nt: TGTGCCAGCAGCGCGGGGGCCGGACCGGGATATGGCTACACCTTC
CDR3aa: CASSAGAGPGYGYTF

d_gene: -
v_gene: TRBV7-9
j_gene: TRBJ2-7
abundance: -
CDR3nt: TGTGCCAGCAGCTTAGCCCCCCTAGGGGTAAGCTCCTACGAGCAGTACTTC
CDR3aa: CASSLAPLGVSSYEQYF

d_gene: -
v_gene: TRBV29-1
j_gene: TRBJ1-1
abundance: -
CDR3nt: TGCAGCGTTGCCCGACAGATGAACACTGAAGCTTTCTTT
CDR3aa: CSVARQMNTEAFF

d_gene: -
v_gene: TRBV7-9
j_gene: TRBJ2-5
abundance: -
CDR3nt: TGTGCCAGCAGCTTAGCCGACAGAGGGACCCAGTACTTC
CDR3aa: CASSLADRGTQYF

d_gene: -
v_gene: TRBV4-3
j_gene: TRBJ2-7
abundance: -
CDR3nt: TGCGCCAGCAGCCAAGTTCCAGGGGGGACCTACGAGCAGTACTTC
CDR3aa: CASSQVPGGTYEQYF

d_gene: TRBD1
v_gene: TRBV27
j_gene: TRBJ1-2
abundance: -
CDR3nt: TGTGCCAGCAGCAAGACAGGGACGGTCTATGGCTACACCTTC
CDR3aa: CASSKTGTVYGYTF

d_gene: TRBD1
v_gene: TRBV15
j_gene: TRBJ2-3
abundance: -
CDR3nt: TGTGCCACCAGCAGGCGGACAGGGGCAGATACGCAGTATTTT
CDR3aa: CATSRRTGADTQYF

d_gene: TRBD2
v_gene: TRBV29-1
j_gene: TRBJ2-7
abundance: -
CDR3nt: TGCAGCGTTGAGGAGGGAGGACCGGGGGGCGAGCAGTACTTC
CDR3aa: CSVEEGGPGGEQYF

d_gene: -
v_gene: TRBV2
j_gene: TRBJ2-7
abundance: -
CDR3nt: TGTGCCAGCAGTCGGGAGCCTAGCATCGAGCAGTACTTC
CDR3aa: CASSREPSIEQYF